Below are 4 T cell receptor beta chains sequenced from a single sample in a study of blood T cell repertoires in COVID-19. TCRdb keeps only in-frame clones here, not all; method: immunoSEQ multiplex PCR. The table includes just over 300,000 clones, 90% detected once. Sequences were obtained from PBMCs or T cells enriched from blood (not recorded which). The receptors derive from a woman aged 18-29 years with acute COVID-19.

This chain connects TRBV28 to TRBJ1-3, with D unclear. The V and J ends lost 6 bases and 3 bases respectively, with 9 bases between them. Germline assignment: CDR1 MDHEN and CDR2 SYDVKM. CDR3 length: 13 amino acids. CDR3 bases: TGTGCCAGCAGGCTCGAGGGTGGAAACACCATATATTTT. As protein: CASRLEGGNTIYF. The full variable domain, completed using reference TRBV28 and TRBJ1-3, is DVKVTQSSRYLVKRTGEKVFLECVQDMDHENMFWYRQDPGLGLRLIYFSYDVKMKEKGDIPEGYSVSREKKERFSLILESASTNQTSMYLCASRLEGGNTIYFGEGSWLTVV.

V is TRBV6-5 and J is TRBJ1-4, with TRBD1 matching 8 bases. The germline V gene encodes CDR1 MNHEY and CDR2 SVGAGI. CDR3 length equals 15 residues. V was pared by 0 bases and J by 8 bases, with 5 bases of the junction left unmatched. The DNA of the CDR3 is TGTGCCAGCAGTTACTCTGGAGACAGGGGCGAAAAACTGTTTTTT. It translates to CASSYSGDRGEKLFF.

The chain carries TRBV14 and TRBJ2-1, with 14 positions matching TRBD2. J was trimmed by 7 bases and V by 5 bases; bases with no gene match: 4. Germline CDR1 is SGHDN and CDR2 is FVKESK. The CDR3 covers 15 residues. In DNA form, the CDR3 reads TGTGCCAGCAGCGGACTAGCGGGAGGCCGGAATGAGCAGTTCTTC. It is translated as CASSGLAGGRNEQFF.

A single count supports this clone. The rearrangement links TRBV6-5 to TRBJ2-7; the match to TRBD2 covers 9 bases. V shed 7 bases and J 3 bases; nucleotides not matched to a gene: 10. CDR1 is MNHEY, CDR2 SVGAGI, per germline. The CDR3 is 15 residues long. The CDR3 reads CASTKRLAGHYEQYF. The CDR3 DNA reads as TGTGCCAGCACAAAACGGCTAGCGGGGCACTACGAGCAGTACTTC.